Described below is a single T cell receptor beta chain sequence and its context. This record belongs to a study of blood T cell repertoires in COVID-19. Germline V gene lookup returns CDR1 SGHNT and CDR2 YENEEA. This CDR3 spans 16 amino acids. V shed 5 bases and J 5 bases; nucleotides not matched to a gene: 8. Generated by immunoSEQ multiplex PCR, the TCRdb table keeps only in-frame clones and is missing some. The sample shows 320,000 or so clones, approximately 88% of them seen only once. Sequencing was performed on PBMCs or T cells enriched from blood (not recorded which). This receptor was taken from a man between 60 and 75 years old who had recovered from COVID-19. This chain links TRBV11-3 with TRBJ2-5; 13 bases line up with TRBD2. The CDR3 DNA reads TGTGCCAGCAGCCCAGGACTAGCGGGAGTAGGTGAGACCCAGTACTTC. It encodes CASSPGLAGVGETQYF.